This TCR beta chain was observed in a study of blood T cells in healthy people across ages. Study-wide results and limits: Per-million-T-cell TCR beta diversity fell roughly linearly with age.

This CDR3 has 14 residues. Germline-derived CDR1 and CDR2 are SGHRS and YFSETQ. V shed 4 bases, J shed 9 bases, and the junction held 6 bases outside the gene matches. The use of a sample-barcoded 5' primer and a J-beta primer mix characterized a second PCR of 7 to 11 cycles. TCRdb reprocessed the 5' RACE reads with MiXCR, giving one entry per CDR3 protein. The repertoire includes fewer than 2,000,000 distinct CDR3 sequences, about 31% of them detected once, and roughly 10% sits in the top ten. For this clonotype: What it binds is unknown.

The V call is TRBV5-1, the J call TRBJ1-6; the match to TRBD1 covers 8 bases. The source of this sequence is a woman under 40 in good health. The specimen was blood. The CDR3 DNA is TGCGCCAGCAGCATCCAGGGGGCTAGTTCACCCCTCCACTTT. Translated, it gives CASSIQGASSPLHF.